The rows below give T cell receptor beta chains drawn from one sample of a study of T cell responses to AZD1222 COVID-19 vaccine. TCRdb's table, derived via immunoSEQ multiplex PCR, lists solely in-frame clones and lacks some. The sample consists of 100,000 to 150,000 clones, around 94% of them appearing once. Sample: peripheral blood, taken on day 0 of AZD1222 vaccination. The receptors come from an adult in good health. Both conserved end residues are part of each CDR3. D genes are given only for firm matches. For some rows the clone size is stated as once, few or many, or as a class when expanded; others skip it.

cdr3_aa: CASSDGGRGDEQYF
cdr3_nt: TGTGCCAGCAGCGACGGCGGGAGGGGAGACGAGCAGTACTTC
v_call: TRBV9
d_call: TRBD2
j_call: TRBJ2-7
clone_size: once

cdr3_aa: CASSEGRNTEAFF
cdr3_nt: TGTGCCAGCAGTGAGGGAAGGAACACTGAAGCTTTCTTT
v_call: TRBV6-4
d_call: -
j_call: TRBJ1-1
clone_size: -

cdr3_aa: CATSDVRQGSRGNEQFF
cdr3_nt: TGTGCCACCAGTGATGTACGCCAGGGATCAAGGGGCAATGAGCAGTTCTTC
v_call: TRBV24-1
d_call: -
j_call: TRBJ2-1
clone_size: -

cdr3_aa: CASSQGNTEAFF
cdr3_nt: TGTGCCAGCAGCCAGGGGAACACTGAAGCTTTCTTT
v_call: TRBV21-1
d_call: -
j_call: TRBJ1-1
clone_size: -

cdr3_aa: CASRGLRVEGEKLFF
cdr3_nt: TGTGCCAGCAGGGGGCTCCGGGTCGAGGGTGAAAAACTGTTTTTT
v_call: TRBV6-6
d_call: -
j_call: TRBJ1-4
clone_size: -

cdr3_aa: CASTMTGIINYGYTF
cdr3_nt: TGTGCCAGCACTATGACAGGGATTATTAACTATGGCTACACCTTC
v_call: TRBV2
d_call: TRBD1
j_call: TRBJ1-2
clone_size: -

cdr3_aa: CASSQQGVDGYTF
cdr3_nt: TGTGCCAGCAGTCAACAGGGGGTCGATGGCTACACCTTC
v_call: TRBV12-3/TRBV12-4
d_call: TRBD1
j_call: TRBJ1-2
clone_size: -

cdr3_aa: CASSSSGSTYEQYF
cdr3_nt: TGTGCCAGCAGCTCTAGCGGGAGTACCTACGAGCAGTACTTC
v_call: TRBV3-1/TRBV3-2
d_call: TRBD2
j_call: TRBJ2-7
clone_size: -

cdr3_aa: CASSKDSRLNEKLFF
cdr3_nt: TGTGCCAGTAGCAAGGACTCTCGACTTAATGAAAAACTGTTTTTT
v_call: TRBV19
d_call: -
j_call: TRBJ1-4
clone_size: -

cdr3_aa: CAQSGSSGTFHTQYF
cdr3_nt: TGTGCTCAAAGTGGGAGTAGCGGGACGTTCCATACGCAGTATTTT
v_call: TRBV2
d_call: TRBD2
j_call: TRBJ2-3
clone_size: -

cdr3_aa: CASSPSLAGPYNEQFF
cdr3_nt: TGTGCCAGCAGTCCGTCGCTAGCGGGACCTTACAATGAGCAGTTCTTC
v_call: TRBV28
d_call: TRBD2
j_call: TRBJ2-1
clone_size: -

cdr3_aa: CASSLLAGGGEQFF
cdr3_nt: TGTGCCAGCAGTTTACTAGCGGGAGGGGGCGAGCAGTTCTTC
v_call: TRBV27
d_call: TRBD2
j_call: TRBJ2-1
clone_size: -

cdr3_aa: CATSRPRTGRLNEQFF
cdr3_nt: TGTGCCACCAGCAGACCTCGGACAGGGAGGCTGAATGAGCAGTTCTTC
v_call: TRBV15
d_call: TRBD1
j_call: TRBJ2-1
clone_size: -

cdr3_aa: CASSPRTATNEKLFF
cdr3_nt: TGTGCCAGCTCACCACGGACAGCAACTAATGAAAAACTGTTTTTT
v_call: TRBV18
d_call: -
j_call: TRBJ1-4
clone_size: -

cdr3_aa: CASSEYPGADYGYTF
cdr3_nt: TGTGCCAGCAGTGAATACCCGGGGGCGGACTATGGCTACACCTTC
v_call: TRBV2
d_call: -
j_call: TRBJ1-2
clone_size: -

cdr3_aa: CASKTGEVGYGYTF
cdr3_nt: TGTGCCAGCAAAACAGGGGAAGTAGGGTATGGCTACACCTTC
v_call: TRBV2
d_call: TRBD1
j_call: TRBJ1-2
clone_size: -

cdr3_aa: CASRGTGTGYEQYF
cdr3_nt: TGTGCCAGCAGGGGGACAGGGACGGGTTACGAGCAGTACTTC
v_call: TRBV27
d_call: TRBD1
j_call: TRBJ2-7
clone_size: -

cdr3_aa: CASRSGLYNEQFF
cdr3_nt: TGTGCCAGCAGATCGGGGCTCTACAATGAGCAGTTCTTC
v_call: TRBV2
d_call: -
j_call: TRBJ2-1
clone_size: large

cdr3_aa: CASSPGQAKGYTF
cdr3_nt: TGTGCCAGCAGTCCAGGACAGGCTAAAGGCTACACCTTC
v_call: TRBV12-3/TRBV12-4
d_call: TRBD1
j_call: TRBJ1-2
clone_size: -

cdr3_aa: CATSRDGTGHQPQHF
cdr3_nt: TGTGCCACCAGCAGAGATGGGACAGGGCATCAGCCCCAGCATTTT
v_call: TRBV15
d_call: TRBD1
j_call: TRBJ1-5
clone_size: -

cdr3_aa: CASSFDRGRVGYTF
cdr3_nt: TGTGCCAGCAGCTTTGACAGGGGGAGGGTCGGCTACACCTTC
v_call: TRBV7-2
d_call: TRBD1
j_call: TRBJ1-2
clone_size: -

cdr3_aa: CASSLTGRQHF
cdr3_nt: TGTGCCAGCAGTCTGACAGGGAGACAGCATTTT
v_call: TRBV28
d_call: TRBD1
j_call: TRBJ1-5
clone_size: -

cdr3_aa: CASSGWTSGRREGQFF
cdr3_nt: TGTGCCAGCAGTGGTTGGACTAGCGGGAGAAGGGAGGGGCAGTTCTTC
v_call: TRBV27
d_call: TRBD2
j_call: TRBJ2-1
clone_size: -

cdr3_aa: CASSVEGDSNQPQHF
cdr3_nt: TGTGCCAGCAGCGTGGAAGGGGATAGCAATCAGCCCCAGCATTTT
v_call: TRBV9
d_call: -
j_call: TRBJ1-5
clone_size: -